This T cell receptor (beta chain) is from a study of blood T cells in healthy people across ages. Donors gave around 9.3 milliliters of peripheral blood apiece. Per sample, at least 5.5 micrograms of total RNA were extracted. Worth noting for this clonotype: Its cognate antigen is unknown.

A J-beta primer mix and a sample-barcoded 5' primer were used in a second PCR of about 6 to 12 cycles. TCRdb reprocessed the 5' RACE reads via MiXCR and lists one record per CDR3 protein. The table has 700,000 to 900,000 distinct CDR3 sequences, roughly 25% seen once. Germline CDR1 DFQATT, CDR2 SNEGSKA (reference sequence). The CDR3 has 13 residues. The study's findings and limits: With donor CMV status unknown, expanded clonotype changes were possibly confounded. Estimated diversity across one million T cells was deemed an underestimate.

Separately, the same data were catalogued under a study of T cells of mothers and their children.

Specimen: blood. The clonotype comes from a boy between 5 and 17 years old in good health. This chain links TRBV20-1 with TRBJ2-5; 7 nucleotides agree with TRBD1. The DNA end is more similar to TRBJ2-1, so the J call may be wrong. The CDR3 nucleotides are TGCAGTGCCGTCGGGACAGCAAACAATGAGCAGTTCTTC. Translating it yields CSAVGTANNEQFF.